This T cell receptor (beta chain) was sequenced during a study of cytomegalovirus exposure and HLA in healthy donors. Use of 60 Vbeta and 13 Jbeta primers characterized the PCR. Profiled with immunoSEQ multiplex PCR; TCRdb holds only in-frame clones, not every one. The sample records approximately 160,000 clones, around 77% being singletons. Germline loops: CDR1 MNHEY, CDR2 SMNVEV (reference sequence). This CDR3 spans 17 amino acids. V dropped 4 bases and J dropped 1; count of bases not matched to a gene: 9. Sequencing input: PBMCs. This sequence was found in a woman under 40 in good health and CMV-seronegative. This chain joins TRBV27 and TRBJ1-4; TRBD1 matches at 7 bases. CDR3 in amino acids: CASSYFGQGVTNEKLFF. The CDR3 bases are TGTGCCAGCAGTTACTTCGGGCAGGGGGTAACTAATGAAAAACTGTTTTTT.